This T cell receptor beta chain appears in the sequencing data of a study of T-cell reconstitution after alpha-beta-depleted transplantation in children. The CDR3 extends over 12 amino acids. Germline loops: CDR1 GTSNPN, CDR2 SVGIG (reference sequence). V lost 4 bases to trimming and J lost 4 bases, with 8 bases between them. A library of TCRbeta sequences, prepared with unique molecular identifiers, was generated. TCRdb itself ran the PCR reads through MiXCR, one entry per CDR3 protein. Of 190,000 or so distinct CDR3 sequences in the sample, around 6.8% are singletons; the top ten hold about 2.9%. The sequenced sample was PBMCs from the stem cell graft donor, obtained from the stem cell graft. The clonotype originates from a human donor who donated a stem cell graft to a child with Wiskott-Aldrich syndrome. This chain uses TRBV30 with TRBJ2-1; no clear D. The CDR3 bases are TGTGCCTGGAATGCCCTGTACAATGAGCAGTTCTTC. Protein product: CAWNALYNEQFF.